The source of this TCR beta chain is a study of PD-1 blockade in classical Hodgkin lymphoma. Points from the study as a whole: Patients starting nivolumab less than 1 year after ASCT had lower diversity and were excluded from later analyses.

Time point indicated: cycle 4 day 1 (C4D1), after six to seven weeks of nivolumab. Every patient relapsed after autologous stem cell transplantation, and brentuximab vedotin exposure varied. Investigators obtained CD8+ T cells from thawed PBMCs by magnetic negative selection. Sequencing was performed with immunoSEQ multiplex PCR; in TCRdb, only in-frame clones are kept and a portion is missing. This repertoire shows almost 8,500 clones, approximately 80% found once; its top ten account for approximately 28%. The germline CDR1 and CDR2 sequences are MNHEY and SVGAGI. This CDR3 comprises 10 residues. Trimming removed 6 bases from V and 3 bases from J, with 3 bases in between. This clone was detected a few times. Its antigen remains unknown.

The receptor's source is a human donor with classical Hodgkin lymphoma. Specimen: CD8+ T cells from blood, collected before the fourth cycle of nivolumab. The chain recombines TRBV6-5 with TRBJ2-7; no definite D call. The CDR3 protein is CASRRYEQYF. CDR3 nucleotide sequence: TGTGCCAGCAGGCGCTACGAGCAGTACTTC.